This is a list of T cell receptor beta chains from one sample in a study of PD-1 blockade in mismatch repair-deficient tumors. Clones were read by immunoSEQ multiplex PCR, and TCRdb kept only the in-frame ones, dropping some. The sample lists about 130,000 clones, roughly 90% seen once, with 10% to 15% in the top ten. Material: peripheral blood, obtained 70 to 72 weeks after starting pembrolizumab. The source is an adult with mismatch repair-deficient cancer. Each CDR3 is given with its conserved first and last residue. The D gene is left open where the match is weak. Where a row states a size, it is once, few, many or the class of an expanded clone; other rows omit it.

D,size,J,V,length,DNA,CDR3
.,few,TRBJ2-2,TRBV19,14,TGTGCCAGTAGAACAACAGGGAACACCGGGGAGCTGTTTTTT,CASRTTGNTGELFF
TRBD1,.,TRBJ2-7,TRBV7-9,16,TGTGCCAGCAGCGCGGTACAGGGGCCCCTAACTTACGAGCAGTACTTC,CASSAVQGPLTYEQYF
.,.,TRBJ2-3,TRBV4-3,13,TGCGCCAGCAGCCAGGCAGGGTCAGATACGCAGTATTTT,CASSQAGSDTQYF
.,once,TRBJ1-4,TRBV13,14,TGTGCCAGCAGCTTTCAGGGGTTGGGTGAAAAACTGTTTTTT,CASSFQGLGEKLFF
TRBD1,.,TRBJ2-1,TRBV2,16,TGTGCCAGCAGTGATTTTCAGGGGGCTGCCTACAATGAGCAGTTCTTC,CASSDFQGAAYNEQFF
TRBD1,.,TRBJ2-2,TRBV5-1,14,TGCGCCAGCAGCTTGGTACAGGGGGCTGGGGAGCTGTTTTTT,CASSLVQGAGELFF
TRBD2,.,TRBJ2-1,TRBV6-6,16,TGTGCCAGCAAAGAGGGTGCTAGCGGGACCTACAATGAGCAGTTCTTC,CASKEGASGTYNEQFF
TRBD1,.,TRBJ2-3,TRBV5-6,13,TGTGCCAGCCTGGGACAGGGGAAAGATACGCAGTATTTT,CASLGQGKDTQYF
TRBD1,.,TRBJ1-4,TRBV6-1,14,TGTGCCAGCAGTGAAGGACAGGGGGCTGAAAAACTGTTTTTT,CASSEGQGAEKLFF
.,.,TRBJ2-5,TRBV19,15,TGTGCCAGTAGTATAGAGGGTGCTAGTTTAGAGACCCAGTACTTC,CASSIEGASLETQYF
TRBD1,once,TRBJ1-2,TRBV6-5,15,TGTGCCAGCACCTTAATGGCGGGACAGGCCTATGGCTACACCTTC,CASTLMAGQAYGYTF
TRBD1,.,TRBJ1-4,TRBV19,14,TGTGCCAGTAGTATATGGGACAGGGATGAAAAACTGTTTTTT,CASSIWDRDEKLFF
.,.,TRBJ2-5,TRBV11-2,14,TGTGCCAGCAGCAAACCCCTTAATGAGGAGACCCAGTACTTC,CASSKPLNEETQYF
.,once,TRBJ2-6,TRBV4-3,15,TGCGCCAGCAGCCAAGCGGCCTCTGGGGCCAACGTCCTGACTTTC,CASSQAASGANVLTF
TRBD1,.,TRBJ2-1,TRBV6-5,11,TGTGCCAGCAGGGGACAGGGAATGGAGTTCTTC,CASRGQGMEFF
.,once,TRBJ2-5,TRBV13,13,TGTGCCAGCAGCTTAATCGGACTACGGACCCAGTACTTC,CASSLIGLRTQYF
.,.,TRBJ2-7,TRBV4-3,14,TGCGCCAGCAGCCAAGATGGGGGGACCTACGAGCAGTACTTC,CASSQDGGTYEQYF
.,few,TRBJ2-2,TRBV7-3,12,TGTGCCAGCAGCTTAGCGAGAGGGGAGCTGTTTTTT,CASSLARGELFF
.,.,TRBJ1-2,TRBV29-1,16,TGCAGCGTTGATCGGACTGGCAGGACTAATTCCTATGGCTACACCTTC,CSVDRTGRTNSYGYTF
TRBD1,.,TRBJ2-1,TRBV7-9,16,TGTGCCAGCAGCCTACCGATACAGGGGGCGGGTAATGAGCAGTTCTTC,CASSLPIQGAGNEQFF
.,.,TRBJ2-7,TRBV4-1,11,TGCGCCAGCAGCCAAGGTAACGAGCAGTACTTC,CASSQGNEQYF
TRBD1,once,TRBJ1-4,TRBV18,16,TGTGCCAGCTCGCCCGGGACAGGGGGCGTAAGTGAAAAACTGTTTTTT,CASSPGTGGVSEKLFF
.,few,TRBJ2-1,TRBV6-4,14,TGTGCCAGCAGTGACTTGAACGGAGGGGATGAGCAGTTCTTC,CASSDLNGGDEQFF
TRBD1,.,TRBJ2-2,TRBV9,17,TGTGCCAGCAGCGTAGGGAGGACAGGGGCGAACACCGGGGAGCTGTTTTTT,CASSVGRTGANTGELFF
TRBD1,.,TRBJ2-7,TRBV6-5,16,TGTGCCAGCAGTTACTCTGGGGACAGGGTCACCTACGAGCAGTACTTC,CASSYSGDRVTYEQYF
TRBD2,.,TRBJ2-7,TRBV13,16,TGTGCCAGCAGCTTAGACCGGCTAGCGGGAAAGAACGAGCAGTACTTC,CASSLDRLAGKNEQYF
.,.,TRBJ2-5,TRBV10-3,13,TGTGCCACCGCACGGGGTCTACAAGAGACCCAGTACTTC,CATARGLQETQYF
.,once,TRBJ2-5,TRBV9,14,TGTGCCAGCAGCCCCAGGGACGGGAAGGAGACCCAGTACTTC,CASSPRDGKETQYF
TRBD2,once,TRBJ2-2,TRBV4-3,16,TGCGCCAGCAGCGATTCACTAGCGGGAGGGCCCGGGGAGCTGTTTTTT,CASSDSLAGGPGELFF
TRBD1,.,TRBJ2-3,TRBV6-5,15,TGTGCCAGCAGTATCTACAGGGGTACCACAGATACGCAGTATTTT,CASSIYRGTTDTQYF
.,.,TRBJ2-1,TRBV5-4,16,TGTGCCAGCAGCCCTAACGTCGGACTCTTCTACAATGAGCAGTTCTTC,CASSPNVGLFYNEQFF
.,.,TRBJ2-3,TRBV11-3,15,TGTGCCAGCAGCTTAGGGTGGGGGAGCACAGATACGCAGTATTTT,CASSLGWGSTDTQYF
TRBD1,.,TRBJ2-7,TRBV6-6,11,TGTGCCAGCACTCAGGGGGCCGAGCAGTACTTC,CASTQGAEQYF
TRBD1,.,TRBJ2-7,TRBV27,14,TGTGCCAGCAGTTGGTCACAGGGGGCCAACGAGCAGTACTTC,CASSWSQGANEQYF
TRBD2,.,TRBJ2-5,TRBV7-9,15,TGTGCCAGCAGCTTTAAAGCGGGAGAGGCGGAGACCCAGTACTTC,CASSFKAGEAETQYF
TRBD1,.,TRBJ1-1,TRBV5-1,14,TGCGCCAGCAGCTTGGGACAGGGGGCCACTGAAGCTTTCTTT,CASSLGQGATEAFF
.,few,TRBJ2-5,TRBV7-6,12,TGTGCCAGCAGCCGGTACCAAGAGACCCAGTACTTC,CASSRYQETQYF
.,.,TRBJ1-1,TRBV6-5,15,TGTGCCAGCAGTTACTCCAACAGGTTGAACACTGAAGCTTTCTTT,CASSYSNRLNTEAFF
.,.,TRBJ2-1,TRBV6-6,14,TGTGCCAGCAGTTACTTGGACAACTACAATGAGCAGTTCTTC,CASSYLDNYNEQFF
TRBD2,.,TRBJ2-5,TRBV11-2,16,TGTGCCAGCAGCGAAACTAGCGGGAGGGTAAAAGAGACCCAGTACTTC,CASSETSGRVKETQYF
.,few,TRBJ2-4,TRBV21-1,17,TGTGCCAGCAGCAAAGAAGACAGGGGTTTAGCCAAAAACATTCAGTACTTC,CASSKEDRGLAKNIQYF